This T cell receptor (beta chain) appears in the sequencing data of a study of identical twins. The V end lost 8 bases, the J end lost 3 bases, and 18 bases lay between the germline ends. This CDR3 has 15 residues. Germline lookup yields CDR1 SEHNR and CDR2 FQNEAQ (reference sequence). This clonotype was detected only a few times. From the 5' RACE reads, TCRdb called clonotypes with MiXCR, one entry per CDR3 protein. Of 450,000 or so distinct CDR3 sequences listed, 20% to 30% are singletons. These data also formed part of another study, on T cells expressing NK-cell markers. Turning to that study: Sorting was limited to alpha-beta TCR-expressing T cells with an anti-gamma-delta TCR antibody in several experiments.

This TCR was recovered from a woman in her late teens or twenties in good health. The sequenced material came from CD4+ T cells sorted from blood. This sequence joins TRBV7-9 and TRBJ2-3; possibly TRBD1 or TRBD2 for D (5 bases each). This CDR3 reads CASSLIGARTDTQYF. The CDR3 DNA follows: TGTGCCAGCTCGTTGATCGGGGCAAGGACAGATACGCAGTATTTT. The full variable domain, completed using reference TRBV7-9 and TRBJ2-3, is DTGVSQNPRHKITKRGQNVTFRCDPISEHNRLYWYRQTLGQGPEFLTYFQNEAQLEKSRLLSDRFSAERPKGSFSTLEIQRTEQGDSAMYLCASSLIGARTDTQYFGPGTRLTVL.